The 4 T cell receptor beta chains reported below all come from one sample, sequenced in a study of blood T cell repertoires in COVID-19. TCRdb's copy holds only in-frame clones and misses some; the assay was immunoSEQ multiplex PCR. The sample shows some 170,000 clones, about three quarters of them seen only once. The sample comprised peripheral blood. These receptor sequences come from a woman aged 70-85 years with acute or convalescent COVID-19.

In its sample, this clone was seen a few times. The chain combines TRBV7-7 with TRBJ2-1; 16 positions agree with TRBD2. V lost 3 bases, J lost 8 bases, and 4 bases stayed unmatched. The germline gives CDR1 SSHAT, CDR2 FNYEAQ (reference sequence). The CDR3 spans 16 residues. DNA for the CDR3: TGTGCCAGCAGCTTGGGACTAGCGGGAGGGCGGGATGAGCAGTTCTTC. As protein: CASSLGLAGGRDEQFF.

V is TRBV7-9 and J is TRBJ1-3; D gene unclear. This CDR3 is 15 amino acids long. The germline V gene encodes CDR1 SEHNR and CDR2 FQNEAQ (reference sequence). V gave up 8 bases and J gave up 0 bases, with 14 bases separating them. The CDR3 is CASFPSGSSGNTIYF. In DNA, the CDR3 is TGTGCCAGCTTTCCTTCCGGGAGCTCTGGAAACACCATATATTTT.

CDR3 protein: CASSIDLGGWNTEAFF. The CDR3, as DNA: TGTGCCAGTAGTATAGATCTAGGAGGATGGAACACTGAAGCTTTCTTT. The gene calls are TRBV19 and TRBJ1-1, with D unclear. Looked up from germline, CDR1 is LNHDA and CDR2 is SQIVND (reference sequence). The CDR3 is made up of 16 amino acids. V shed 0 bases and J shed 1 base, with 12 bases lying between them.

The V call is TRBV3-1 (or the pseudogene TRBV3-2), the J call TRBJ1-4; TRBD1 might be the D (6 bases). Germline CDR1 is LGHDT and CDR2 is YNNKEL (reference sequence). V dropped 5 bases and J dropped 6 bases, with 10 bases sitting between them. The CDR3 sequence is 13 residues long. CDR3 protein: CASSSRTDEKLFF. In nucleotides, the CDR3 is TGTGCCAGCAGCAGTAGGACAGATGAAAAACTGTTTTTT.